This TCR beta chain appears in the sequencing data of a study of blood T cells in healthy people across ages. Whole-study results and caveats: A conclusive naive versus antigen-experienced comparison was prevented by the unsorted PBMCs.

A J-beta primer mix and a sample-barcoded 5' primer were used in a second PCR of roughly 7 to 12 cycles. TCRdb reprocessed the 5' RACE reads via MiXCR and lists one record per CDR3 protein. The data show 1.8 million or so distinct CDR3 sequences, with 39% seen just once and approximately 22% held by the top ten. CDR3 length: 10 amino acids. The V end lost 4 bases, the J end lost 5 bases, and 5 bases lay between the germline ends. Germline values: CDR1 SQVTM, CDR2 ANQGSEA. This clonotype was seen more than once but under ten times. Its antigen is currently unknown. The V and J genes are TRBV29-1 and TRBJ2-5; no clear D. Sequencing input: blood. The receptor was isolated from a human donor in good health. The chain's CDR3 is CSVAMETQYF. The CDR3 DNA reads as TGCAGCGTTGCCATGGAGACCCAGTACTTC.